This T cell receptor beta chain was sequenced in a study of cytomegalovirus exposure and HLA in healthy donors. Turning to the study itself: Early released data had about 80 million unique TCRs, all coming from HLA-typed donors.

The PCR made use of 60 Vbeta and 13 Jbeta primers. Generated by immunoSEQ multiplex PCR, the TCRdb table keeps only in-frame clones and is missing some. Altogether about 130,000 clones are present, around 80% being singletons, with the ten largest covering under 4.5%. The CDR3 consists of 11 residues. Germline CDR1 reads SGDLS; CDR2 reads YYNGEE. This clonotype originated in a woman between 40 and 50 years old in good health and CMV-seronegative. Sequenced sample: PBMCs. The V gene is TRBV9, the J gene TRBJ2-5, with D unresolved. The better agreement between TRBJ2-7 and the DNA end casts doubt on the J call. The chain's CDR3 is CASSASYEQYF. The CDR3 region has the DNA TGTGCCAGCAGCGCTTCCTACGAGCAGTACTTC.